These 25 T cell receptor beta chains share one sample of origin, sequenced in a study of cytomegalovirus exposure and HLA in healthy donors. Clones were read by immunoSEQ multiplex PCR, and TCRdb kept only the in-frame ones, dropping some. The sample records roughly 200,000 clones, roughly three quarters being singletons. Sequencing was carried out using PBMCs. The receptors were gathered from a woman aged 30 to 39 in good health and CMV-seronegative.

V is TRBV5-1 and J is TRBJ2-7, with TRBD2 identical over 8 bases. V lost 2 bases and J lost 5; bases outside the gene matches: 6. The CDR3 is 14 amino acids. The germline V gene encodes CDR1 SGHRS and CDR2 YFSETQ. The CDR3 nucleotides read TGCGCCAGCAGCTTTGCAGCGGGAGTAGACGAGCAGTACTTC. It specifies CASSFAAGVDEQYF.

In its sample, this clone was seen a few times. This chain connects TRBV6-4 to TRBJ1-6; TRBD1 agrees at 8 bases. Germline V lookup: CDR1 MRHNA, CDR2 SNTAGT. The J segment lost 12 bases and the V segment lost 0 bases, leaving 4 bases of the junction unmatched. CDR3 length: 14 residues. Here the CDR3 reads CASSDSDRGEPLHF. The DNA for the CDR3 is TGTGCCAGCAGTGACTCAGACAGGGGAGAACCCCTCCACTTT.

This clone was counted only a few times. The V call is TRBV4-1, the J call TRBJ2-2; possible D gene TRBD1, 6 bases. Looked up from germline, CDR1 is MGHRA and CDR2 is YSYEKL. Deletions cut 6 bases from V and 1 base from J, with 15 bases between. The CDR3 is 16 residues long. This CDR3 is CASRHKGEWNTGELFF. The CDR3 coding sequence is TGCGCCAGCAGGCACAAGGGGGAATGGAACACCGGGGAGCTGTTTTTT.

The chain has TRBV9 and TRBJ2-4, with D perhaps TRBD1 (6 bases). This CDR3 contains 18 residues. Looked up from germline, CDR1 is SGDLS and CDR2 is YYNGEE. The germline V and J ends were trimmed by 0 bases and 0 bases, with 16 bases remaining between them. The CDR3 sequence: CASSVGAKTGLAKNIQYF. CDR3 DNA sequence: TGTGCCAGCAGCGTAGGGGCTAAGACAGGTCTAGCCAAAAACATTCAGTACTTC.

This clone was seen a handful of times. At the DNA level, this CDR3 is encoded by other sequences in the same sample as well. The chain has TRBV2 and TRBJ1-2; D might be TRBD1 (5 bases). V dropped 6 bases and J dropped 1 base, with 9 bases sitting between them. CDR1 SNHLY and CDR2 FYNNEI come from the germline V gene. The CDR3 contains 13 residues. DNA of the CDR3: TGTGCCAGCAGCGCTGACAGTAACTATGGCTACACCTTC. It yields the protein CASSADSNYGYTF.

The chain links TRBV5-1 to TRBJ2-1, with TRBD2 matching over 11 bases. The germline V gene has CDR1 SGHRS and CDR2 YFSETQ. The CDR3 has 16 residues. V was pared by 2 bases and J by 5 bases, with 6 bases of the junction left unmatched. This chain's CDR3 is CASSLGGTSGHNEQFF. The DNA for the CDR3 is TGCGCCAGCAGCTTAGGGGGGACTAGCGGCCACAATGAGCAGTTCTTC.

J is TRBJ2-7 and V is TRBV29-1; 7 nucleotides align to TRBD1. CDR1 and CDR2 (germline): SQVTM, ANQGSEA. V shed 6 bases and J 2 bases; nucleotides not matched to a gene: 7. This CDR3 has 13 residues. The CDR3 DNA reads TGCAGCGTAAGACAGGGAGAGCCCTACGAGCAGTACTTC. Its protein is CSVRQGEPYEQYF.

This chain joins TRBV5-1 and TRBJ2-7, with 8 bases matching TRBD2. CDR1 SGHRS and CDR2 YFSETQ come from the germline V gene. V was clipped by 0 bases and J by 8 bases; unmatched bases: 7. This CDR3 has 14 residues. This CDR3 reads CASSLGATSDKQYF. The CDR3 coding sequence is TGCGCCAGCAGCTTGGGGGCGACTAGCGATAAGCAGTACTTC.

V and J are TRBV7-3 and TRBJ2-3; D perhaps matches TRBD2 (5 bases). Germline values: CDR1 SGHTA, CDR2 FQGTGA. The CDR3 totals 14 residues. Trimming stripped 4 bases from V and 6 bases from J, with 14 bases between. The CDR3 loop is CASSSPDGEDTQYF. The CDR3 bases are TGTGCCAGCAGCTCCCCCGATGGGGAGGATACGCAGTATTTT.

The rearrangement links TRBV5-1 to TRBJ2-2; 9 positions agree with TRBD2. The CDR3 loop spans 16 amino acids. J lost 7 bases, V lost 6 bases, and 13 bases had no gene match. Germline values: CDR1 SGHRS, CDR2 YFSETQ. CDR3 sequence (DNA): TGCGCCAGCACCCTATCTAGCGGGGTCTCTGTCGGGGAGCTGTTTTTT. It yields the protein CASTLSSGVSVGELFF.

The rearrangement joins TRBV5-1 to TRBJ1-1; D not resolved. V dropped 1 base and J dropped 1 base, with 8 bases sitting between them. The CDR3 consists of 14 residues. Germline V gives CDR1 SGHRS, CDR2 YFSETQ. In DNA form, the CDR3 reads TGCGCCAGCAGCTTGCCCCAGGCGAACACTGAAGCTTTCTTT. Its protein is CASSLPQANTEAFF.

The CDR3 coding sequence is TGTGCCAGCAGCATCAGGGGTCTAGGCACCGGGGAGCTGTTTTTT. Its protein product is CASSIRGLGTGELFF. The chain recombines TRBV7-9 with TRBJ2-2; TRBD1 might be the D (6 bases). The V gene lost 5 bases and the J gene lost 4 bases, with 14 bases spanning the gap. The CDR3 is 15 residues long. Germline V gives CDR1 SEHNR, CDR2 FQNEAQ (reference sequence).

The CDR3 nucleotides are TGTGCCAGCAGCTCACTCCCGGGACAGGCCTACGAGCAGTACTTC. Its translation: CASSSLPGQAYEQYF. V is TRBV9 and J is TRBJ2-7; 8 bases match TRBD1. Per the germline V gene, CDR1 is SGDLS and CDR2 is YYNGEE. Trimming at V came to 4 bases and at J to 2 bases, leaving 8 bases not matched to a gene. The CDR3 has 15 amino acids.

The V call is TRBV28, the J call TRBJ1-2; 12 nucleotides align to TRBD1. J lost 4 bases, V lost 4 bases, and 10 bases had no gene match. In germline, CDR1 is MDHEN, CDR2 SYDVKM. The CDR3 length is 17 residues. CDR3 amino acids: CASSSAGTGGPGYGYTF. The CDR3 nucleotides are TGTGCCAGCAGTTCAGCCGGGACAGGGGGCCCCGGCTATGGCTACACCTTC.

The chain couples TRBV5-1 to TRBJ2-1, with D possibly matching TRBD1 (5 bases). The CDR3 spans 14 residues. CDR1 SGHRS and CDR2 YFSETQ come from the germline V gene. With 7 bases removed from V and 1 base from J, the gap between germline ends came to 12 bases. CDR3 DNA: TGCGCCAGCGGGGAATCAGGGTCCTACAATGAGCAGTTCTTC. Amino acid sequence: CASGESGSYNEQFF.

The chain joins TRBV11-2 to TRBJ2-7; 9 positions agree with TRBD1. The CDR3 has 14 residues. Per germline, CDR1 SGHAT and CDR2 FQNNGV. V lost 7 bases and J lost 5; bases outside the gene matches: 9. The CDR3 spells CASIQDRGNHEQYF. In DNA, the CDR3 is TGTGCCAGCATCCAGGACAGGGGAAACCACGAGCAGTACTTC.

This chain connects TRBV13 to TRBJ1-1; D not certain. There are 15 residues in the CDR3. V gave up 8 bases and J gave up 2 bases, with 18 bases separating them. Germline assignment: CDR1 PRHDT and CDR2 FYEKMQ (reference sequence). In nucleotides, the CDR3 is TGTGCCAGCCGCGAGGGTCCGGCAGAAAACACTGAAGCTTTCTTT. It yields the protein CASREGPAENTEAFF. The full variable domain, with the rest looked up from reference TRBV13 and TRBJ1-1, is AAGVIQSPRHLIKEKRETATLKCYPIPRHDTVYWYQQGPGQDPQFLISFYEKMQSDKGSIPDRFSAQQFSDYHSELNMSSLELGDSALYFCASREGPAENTEAFFGQGTRLTVV.

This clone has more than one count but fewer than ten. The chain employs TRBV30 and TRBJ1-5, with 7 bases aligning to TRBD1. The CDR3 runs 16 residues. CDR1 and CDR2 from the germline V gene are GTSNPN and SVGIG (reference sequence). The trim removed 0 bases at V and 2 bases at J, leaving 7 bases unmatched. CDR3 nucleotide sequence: TGTGCCTGGAGTGTACATAGGGGGCGAGGCAATCAGCCCCAGCATTTT. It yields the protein CAWSVHRGRGNQPQHF.

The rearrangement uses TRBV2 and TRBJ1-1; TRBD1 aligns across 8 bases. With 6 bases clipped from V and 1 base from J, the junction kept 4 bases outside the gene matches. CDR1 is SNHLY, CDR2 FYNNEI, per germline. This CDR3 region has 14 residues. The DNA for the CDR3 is TGTGCCAGCAGGAAGGACAGGGCGAACACTGAAGCTTTCTTT. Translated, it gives CASRKDRANTEAFF. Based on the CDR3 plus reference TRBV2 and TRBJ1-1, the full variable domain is EPEVTQTPSHQVTQMGQEVILRCVPISNHLYFYWYRQILGQKVEFLVSFYNNEISEKSEIFDDQFSVERPDGSNFTLKIRSTKLEDSAMYFCASRKDRANTEAFFGQGTRLTVV.

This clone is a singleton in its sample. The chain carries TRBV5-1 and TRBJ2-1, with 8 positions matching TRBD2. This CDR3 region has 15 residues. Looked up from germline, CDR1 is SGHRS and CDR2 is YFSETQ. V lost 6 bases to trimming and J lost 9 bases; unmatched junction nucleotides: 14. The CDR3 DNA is TGCGCCAGCACGATAGCGGGAAGTCCGTCCGGTGAGCAGTTCTTC. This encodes CASTIAGSPSGEQFF.

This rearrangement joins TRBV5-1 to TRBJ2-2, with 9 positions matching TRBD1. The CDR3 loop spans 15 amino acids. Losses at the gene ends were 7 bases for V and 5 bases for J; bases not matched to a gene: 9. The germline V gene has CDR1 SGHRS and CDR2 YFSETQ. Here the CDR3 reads CASRPTGGMTGELFF. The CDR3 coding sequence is TGCGCCAGCCGCCCGACAGGGGGTATGACCGGGGAGCTGTTTTTT.

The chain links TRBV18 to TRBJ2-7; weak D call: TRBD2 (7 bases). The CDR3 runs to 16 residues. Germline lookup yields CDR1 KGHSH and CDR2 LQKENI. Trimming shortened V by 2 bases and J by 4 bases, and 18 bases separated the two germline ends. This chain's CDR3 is CASSPVAGAQGYEQYF. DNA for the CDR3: TGTGCCAGCTCACCAGTGGCGGGGGCGCAGGGGTACGAGCAGTACTTC.

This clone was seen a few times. The CDR3 protein is CASSVGAGGAYGYTF. The CDR3 DNA sequence: TGTGCCAGCAGCGTAGGGGCAGGGGGCGCCTATGGCTACACCTTC. This rearrangement joins TRBV9 to TRBJ1-2, with 8 bases identical to TRBD1. The CDR3 runs 15 residues. Germline V lookup: CDR1 SGDLS, CDR2 YYNGEE. With V trimmed by 0 bases and J by 4 bases, 5 bases remained unmatched.

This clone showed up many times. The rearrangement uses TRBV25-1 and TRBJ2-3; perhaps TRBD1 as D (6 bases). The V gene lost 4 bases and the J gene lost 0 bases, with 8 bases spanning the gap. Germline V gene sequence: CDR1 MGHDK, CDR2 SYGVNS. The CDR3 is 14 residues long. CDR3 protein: CASSGQASTDTQYF. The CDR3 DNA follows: TGTGCCAGCAGTGGACAGGCTAGCACAGATACGCAGTATTTT.

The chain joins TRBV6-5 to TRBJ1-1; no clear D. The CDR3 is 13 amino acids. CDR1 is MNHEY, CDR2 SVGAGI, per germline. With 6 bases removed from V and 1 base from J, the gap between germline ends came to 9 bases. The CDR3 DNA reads TGTGCCAGCAGAGACATCCGGAACACTGAAGCTTTCTTT. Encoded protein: CASRDIRNTEAFF.